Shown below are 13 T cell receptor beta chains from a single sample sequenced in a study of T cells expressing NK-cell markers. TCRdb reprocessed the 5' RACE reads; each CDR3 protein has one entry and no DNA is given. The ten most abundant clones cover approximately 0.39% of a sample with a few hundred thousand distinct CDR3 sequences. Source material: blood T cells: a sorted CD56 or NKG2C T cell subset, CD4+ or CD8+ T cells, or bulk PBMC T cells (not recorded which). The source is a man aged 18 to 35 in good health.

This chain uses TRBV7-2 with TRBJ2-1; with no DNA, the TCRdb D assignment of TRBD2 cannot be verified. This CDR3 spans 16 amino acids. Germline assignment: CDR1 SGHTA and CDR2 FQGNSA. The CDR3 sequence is CASSLFGRAFYGEQFF.

The CDR3 reads CSAADSHQETQYF. The chain recombines TRBV29-1 with TRBJ2-5; absent DNA, TCRdb's TRBD1 call cannot be checked. The V gene's germline CDR1 is SQVTM and CDR2 ANQGSEA. The CDR3 is made up of 13 amino acids.

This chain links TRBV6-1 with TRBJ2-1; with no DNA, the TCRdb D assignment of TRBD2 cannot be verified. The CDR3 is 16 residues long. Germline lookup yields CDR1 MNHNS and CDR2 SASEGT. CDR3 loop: CASSEPGTSGRNEQFF.

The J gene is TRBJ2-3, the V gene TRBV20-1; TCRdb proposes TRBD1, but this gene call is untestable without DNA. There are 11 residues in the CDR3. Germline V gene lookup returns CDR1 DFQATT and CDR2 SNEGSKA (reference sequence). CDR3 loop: CSARRVREPVF.

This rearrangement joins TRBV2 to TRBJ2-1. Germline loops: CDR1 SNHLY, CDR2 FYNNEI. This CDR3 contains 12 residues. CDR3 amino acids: CASKAIVHEQFF.

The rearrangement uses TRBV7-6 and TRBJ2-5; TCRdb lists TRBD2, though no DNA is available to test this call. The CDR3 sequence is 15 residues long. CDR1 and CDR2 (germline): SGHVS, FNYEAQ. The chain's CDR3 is CASSLASGRGETQYF.

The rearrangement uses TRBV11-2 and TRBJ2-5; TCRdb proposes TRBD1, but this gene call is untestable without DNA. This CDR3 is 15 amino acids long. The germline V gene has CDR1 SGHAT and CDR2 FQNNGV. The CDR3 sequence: CASSRPGTFEETQYF.

This CDR3 is CASSLFPSGEETQYF. The chain combines TRBV5-1 with TRBJ2-5; the TCRdb call, TRBD2, lacks DNA for checking. This CDR3 spans 15 amino acids. The V gene's germline CDR1 is SGHRS and CDR2 YFSETQ.

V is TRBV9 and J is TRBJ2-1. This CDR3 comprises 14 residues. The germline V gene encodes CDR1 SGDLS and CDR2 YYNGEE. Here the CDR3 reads CASSGASSYNEQFF.

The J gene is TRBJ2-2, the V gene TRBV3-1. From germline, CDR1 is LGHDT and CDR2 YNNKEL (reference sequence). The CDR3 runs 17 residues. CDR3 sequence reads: CASSQLVTSKRTGELFF.

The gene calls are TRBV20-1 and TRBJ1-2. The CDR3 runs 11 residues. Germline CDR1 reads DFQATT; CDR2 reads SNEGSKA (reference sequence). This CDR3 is CSARYKTGYTF.

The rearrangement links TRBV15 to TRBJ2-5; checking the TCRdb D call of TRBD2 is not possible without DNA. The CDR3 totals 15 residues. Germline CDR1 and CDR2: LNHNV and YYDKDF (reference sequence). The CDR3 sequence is CATSRDSGLGETQYF. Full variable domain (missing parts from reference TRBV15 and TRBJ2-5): DAMVIQNPRYQVTQFGKPVTLSCSQTLNHNVMYWYQQKSSQAPKLLFHYYDKDFNNEADTPDNFQSRRPNTSFCFLDIRSPGLGDTAMYLCATSRDSGLGETQYFGPGTRLLVL.

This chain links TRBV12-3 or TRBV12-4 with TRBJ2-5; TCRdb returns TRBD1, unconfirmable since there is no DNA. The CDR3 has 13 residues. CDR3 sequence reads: CASSATGDETQYF.